This T cell receptor (beta chain) came from a study of blood T cell repertoires in COVID-19. Turning to the study itself: There were acute and convalescent COVID-19 samples, and they came from the United States, Italy and Spain. PBMCs, B-cell-depleted T cells, or T cells were the source of the cDNA or gDNA that made up the material.

Per the study methods: Reference gene primer amplification in the assay estimated nucleated cell counts. Assay used: immunoSEQ multiplex PCR; TCRdb lists only in-frame clones, some missing. That table supplies the V and J calls and clone size; D and trimming were determined from the DNA. Here the sample spans approximately 170,000 clones, roughly four fifths being singletons. The CDR3 has 15 residues. Trimming stripped 6 bases from V and 1 base from J, with 15 bases between. The V gene's germline CDR1 is LNHDA and CDR2 SQIVND (reference sequence). This receptor was obtained from a human donor in a cohort sampled during active COVID-19. The V gene is TRBV19, the J gene TRBJ2-5; possibly TRBD2 for D (6 bases). The sequenced sample consisted of peripheral blood. The DNA for the CDR3 is TGTGCCAGTAGACGGGACTCCGGGGGCCAAGAGACCCAGTACTTC. Translating it yields CASRRDSGGQETQYF.